The clone carrying this T cell receptor beta chain came up a few times. Its antigen is not known. Germline CDR1 SGHAT, CDR2 FQNNGV. The CDR3 has 17 amino acids. V was shortened by 0 bases and J by 5 bases, with 16 bases between the two germline ends. The data originate from a study of T cell repertoires in cytomegalovirus infection. Study-level points and caveats: The study found HLA-C-restricted CMV-specific TCR beta clonotypes dominating the ex vivo response.

MiXCR, run by TCRdb on the reads, gives a single entry per CDR3 protein. Found here are 550,000 to 700,000 distinct CDR3 sequences, approximately 40% of them singletons; the top ten hold 48%. This TCR came from a human donor in good health (CMV status not recorded). Some clones in this sample may be carry-over from other donors' samples. The sample was cultured PBMCs, taken from culture after CMV antigen stimulation. The chain joins TRBV11-2 to TRBJ2-2, with D hard to call. In DNA, the CDR3 is TGTGCCAGCAGCTTAGACCCGAATTGGGTTTTGACCGGGGAGCTGTTTTTT. Protein: CASSLDPNWVLTGELFF.